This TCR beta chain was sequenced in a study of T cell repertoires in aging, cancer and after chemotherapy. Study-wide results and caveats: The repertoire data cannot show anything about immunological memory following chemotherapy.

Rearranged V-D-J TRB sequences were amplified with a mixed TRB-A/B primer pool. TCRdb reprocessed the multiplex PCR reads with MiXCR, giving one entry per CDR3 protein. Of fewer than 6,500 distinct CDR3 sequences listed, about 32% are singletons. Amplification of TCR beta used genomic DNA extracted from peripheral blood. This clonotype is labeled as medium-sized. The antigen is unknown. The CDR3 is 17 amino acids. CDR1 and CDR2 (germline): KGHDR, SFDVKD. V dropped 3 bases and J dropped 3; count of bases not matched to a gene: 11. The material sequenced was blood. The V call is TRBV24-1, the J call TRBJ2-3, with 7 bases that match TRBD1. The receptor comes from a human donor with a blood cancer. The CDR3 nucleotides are TGTGCCACCAGTGATGGGGGACAGACCCCGGGGACAGATACGCAGTATTTT. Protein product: CATSDGGQTPGTDTQYF.